This T cell receptor (beta chain) was recovered during a study of T cell responses to AZD1222 COVID-19 vaccine. This CDR3 is 14 amino acids long. Trimming took 6 bases from V and 4 from J; bases not matched to a gene: 6. Germline V lookup: CDR1 KGHSH, CDR2 LQKENI. As to this clone: The antigen is not known.

This table comes from immunoSEQ multiplex PCR, and its TCRdb copy is limited to in-frame clones, with some not included. The sample has 110,000 or so clones, about 92% seen once. General observations from the study: Sampling captured repertoires only after the peak T cell response. Increased Spike-specific TCR breadth and depth were observed after two AZD1222 doses. Donor demographics were predominantly white British with a female majority; clonal diversity may be underestimated. Across spike, vaccine-associated CD4 TCRs were found, dominant at 160-218 and 743-854.

This receptor was taken from an adult in good health. The chain carries TRBV18 and TRBJ2-3, with 8 bases matching TRBD2. The material sequenced was peripheral blood, taken on day 0 of MenACWY control vaccination. The CDR3 sequence is CASSQNSGADTQYF. The CDR3 nucleotides read TGTGCCAGCTCTCAGAATAGCGGGGCAGATACGCAGTATTTT.